Listed below are T cell receptor beta chains from one sample, sequenced in a study of CD8+ T cells in alopecia areata. Here immunoSEQ multiplex PCR was the method, and the copy in TCRdb shows in-frame clones only, minus some. The table records just under 65,000 clones, around 45% of them present only once. Here the sequenced sample was CD8+ T cells sorted from blood, taken around week 37, from a patient treated with tofacitinib. The receptors were gathered from a human donor with alopecia areata. Both conserved end residues are part of each CDR3. Fields, in order: V gene, clone size, D gene, J gene, CDR3 protein, CDR3 DNA. A D gene is named only where the DNA matches it firmly. Where a row states a size, it is once, few, many or the class of an expanded clone; other rows omit it.

>TRBV29-1|NA|NA|TRBJ2-2
CSVHPGSWGTGELFF
TGCAGCGTTCATCCCGGGAGTTGGGGAACCGGGGAGCTGTTTTTT
>TRBV29-1|NA|NA|TRBJ1-2
CSVVKGGYTF
TGCAGCGTTGTAAAGGGTGGCTACACCTTC
>TRBV4-3|NA|NA|TRBJ2-7
CASSQGAFSEQYF
TGCGCCAGCAGCCAAGGCGCATTCTCCGAGCAGTACTTC
>TRBV6-5|NA|NA|TRBJ1-5
CASRNRVGSNQPQHF
TGTGCCAGCAGGAACAGGGTTGGGAGCAATCAGCCCCAGCATTTT
>TRBV15|NA|TRBD2|TRBJ2-1
CATRETAYNEQFF
TGTGCCACGCGGGAGACGGCCTACAATGAGCAGTTCTTC
>TRBV7-9|few|TRBD1|TRBJ2-2
CAIGQGMNTGELFF
TGTGCCATCGGACAGGGGATGAACACCGGGGAGCTGTTTTTT
>TRBV29-1|few|NA|TRBJ2-1
CSVWTESSYNEQFF
TGCAGCGTTTGGACTGAGAGCTCCTACAATGAGCAGTTCTTC
>TRBV18|few|NA|TRBJ2-6
CASSPVHGGAGANVLTF
TGTGCCAGCTCACCGGTCCACGGTGGGGCTGGGGCCAACGTCCTGACTTTC
>TRBV2|NA|TRBD1|TRBJ1-1
CASSRGQGLTEAFF
TGTGCCAGCAGTAGGGGACAGGGGTTGACTGAAGCTTTCTTT
>TRBV27|once|TRBD1|TRBJ2-1
CASSWRTGNNEQFF
TGTGCCAGCAGTTGGCGGACAGGGAACAATGAGCAGTTCTTC
>TRBV6-6|few|TRBD2|TRBJ2-7
CASSYSASGSYEQYF
TGTGCCAGCAGTTACTCGGCTAGCGGGAGCTACGAGCAGTACTTC
>TRBV13|NA|TRBD1|TRBJ1-5
CASSSRGNNQPQHF
TGTGCCAGCAGCTCCAGGGGGAACAATCAGCCCCAGCATTTT